The T cell receptor beta chain under discussion was sequenced for a study of CD8+ T cells in alopecia areata. As to this clone: This sample includes further DNA sequences coding for the same CDR3.

Following extraction, RNA underwent reverse transcription to cDNA, which served as the sequencing template. Profiling relied on immunoSEQ multiplex PCR, and the TCRdb table lists in-frame clones only, not all of them. Found here are 200,000 to 250,000 clones, around two thirds of them singletons; the top ten hold 1% to 1.5%. This TCR derives from a human donor with alopecia areata. Sequences were derived from CD4+ T cells sorted from blood, sampled at week 0.

CDR3 sequence: CSVGLGVETQYF. In DNA form, the CDR3 reads TGCAGCGTTGGGCTGGGGGTCGAGACCCAGTACTTC. The gene calls are TRBV29-1 and TRBJ2-5; D may be TRBD1 or TRBD2 (5 bases each). Trimming shortened V by 4 bases and J by 5 bases, and 11 bases separated the two germline ends. The CDR3 totals 12 residues. CDR1 is SQVTM, CDR2 ANQGSEA, per germline.